The rows below give T cell receptor beta chains drawn from one sample of a study of cytomegalovirus exposure and HLA in healthy donors. Using immunoSEQ multiplex PCR, the repertoire was profiled, and TCRdb retains in-frame clones only, with some absent. Of roughly 120,000 clones in the sample, around three quarters were seen once. The sequenced sample was PBMCs. The source of these receptors is a man aged 50-60 years in good health and CMV-seropositive. Both conserved end residues are part of each CDR3. D genes are given only for firm matches. Clone sizes are given selectively: once, few, many, or a class where the clone is expanded.

abundance	v_gene	d_gene	j_gene	CDR3aa	CDR3nt
few	TRBV5-5	TRBD2	TRBJ2-2	CASSSVWLAGTGELFF	TGTGCCAGCAGCTCGGTGTGGCTAGCGGGGACCGGGGAGCTGTTTTTT
few	TRBV6-5	NA	TRBJ1-1	CASRRNTEAFF	TGTGCCAGCCGGAGGAACACTGAAGCTTTCTTT
NA	TRBV7-9	TRBD1	TRBJ1-1	CASREGAKGAFF	TGTGCCAGCAGGGAGGGGGCAAAAGGAGCTTTCTTT
NA	TRBV29-1	TRBD2	TRBJ2-7	CSVVGLAGGRYEQYF	TGCAGCGTTGTGGGACTAGCGGGGGGGCGGTACGAGCAGTACTTC
NA	TRBV4-2	TRBD2	TRBJ2-4	CASSQDLPAGVGKNIQYF	TGTGCCAGCAGCCAAGATCTTCCGGCGGGAGTTGGCAAAAACATTCAGTACTTC
NA	TRBV7-2	NA	TRBJ1-2	CASSSTPGYGYTF	TGTGCCAGCAGCTCCACACCGGGCTATGGCTACACCTTC
NA	TRBV6-5	TRBD1	TRBJ2-7	CASTIRNRQGSEQYF	TGTGCCAGCACCATAAGGAATCGACAGGGCAGTGAGCAGTACTTC
NA	TRBV1	NA	TRBJ1-5	CTSSHCGQGNQPQHF	TGCACCAGCAGCCATTGCGGACAGGGGAATCAGCCCCAGCATTTT
NA	TRBV14	NA	TRBJ1-1	CASSRNRDTEAFF	TGTGCCAGCAGCCGAAACAGGGACACTGAAGCTTTCTTT
NA	TRBV30	TRBD2	TRBJ2-3	CALETSGTTDTQYF	TGTGCCTTAGAGACTAGCGGGACCACAGATACGCAGTATTTT
NA	TRBV7-9	NA	TRBJ2-7	CASSLARGVTYEQYF	TGTGCCAGCAGCTTAGCGAGAGGCGTTACCTACGAGCAGTACTTC
NA	TRBV4-1	NA	TRBJ1-2	CASSQVRGDYGYTF	TGCGCCAGCAGCCAAGTTCGCGGCGACTATGGCTACACCTTC
NA	TRBV6-1	TRBD1	TRBJ2-7	CASSGDRGDEQYF	TGTGCCAGCAGTGGGGACAGGGGGGACGAGCAGTACTTC
few	TRBV6-6	NA	TRBJ2-7	CASSYSPAFYEQYF	TGTGCCAGCAGTTACTCCCCAGCGTTCTACGAGCAGTACTTC
once	TRBV29-1	TRBD1	TRBJ1-1	CSVDTTGHTEAFF	TGCAGCGTTGACACGACAGGGCATACTGAAGCTTTCTTT
few	TRBV7-7	NA	TRBJ2-1	CASSLAGSHNEQFF	TGTGCCAGCAGCTTAGCCGGGTCCCACAATGAGCAGTTCTTC
few	TRBV29-1	TRBD1	TRBJ2-5	CSVDTGGRQETQYF	TGCAGCGTTGATACAGGGGGCAGGCAAGAGACCCAGTACTTC
NA	TRBV5-6	TRBD1	TRBJ1-2	CASRRDSLYGYTF	TGTGCCAGCAGGAGGGACAGTCTCTATGGCTACACCTTC
NA	TRBV18	TRBD2	TRBJ2-7	CASSSGLAELPYF	TGTGCCAGCTCATCGGGACTAGCGGAGCTACCGTACTTC
once	TRBV28	NA	TRBJ1-3	CATGGWKDSGNTIYF	TGTGCCACCGGGGGGTGGAAGGACTCTGGAAACACCATATATTTT
NA	TRBV27	NA	TRBJ1-5	CASSVRGSQPQHF	TGTGCCAGCAGTGTCAGGGGTAGTCAGCCCCAGCATTTT
NA	TRBV19	TRBD1	TRBJ1-1	CASSTWTGEAFF	TGTGCCAGTAGCACCTGGACAGGTGAAGCTTTCTTT
few	TRBV20-1	NA	TRBJ1-2	CSATGGSRGSF	TGCAGTGCCACGGGGGGCAGTAGGGGCTCCTTC
once	TRBV7-9	TRBD1	TRBJ1-4	CASSLKDRVGSEKLFF	TGTGCCAGCAGCTTAAAGGACAGGGTGGGTTCCGAAAAACTGTTTTTT
NA	TRBV7-8	NA	TRBJ2-7	CASSLASVYEQYF	TGTGCCAGCAGCTTAGCCTCAGTCTACGAGCAGTACTTC
NA	TRBV25-1	TRBD1	TRBJ2-7	CASSEPHLSGQRNEQYF	TGTGCCAGCAGTGAACCACATTTGTCGGGACAGAGGAACGAGCAGTACTTC
NA	TRBV6-5	TRBD1	TRBJ2-7	CASRRWTGYDEQYF	TGTGCCAGCAGAAGGTGGACAGGGTACGACGAGCAGTACTTC
NA	TRBV6-6	NA	TRBJ1-2	CASSYGVANYGYTF	TGTGCCAGCAGTTACGGTGTAGCGAACTATGGCTACACCTTC
once	TRBV11-2	NA	TRBJ2-5	CASSQGLTKYQETQYF	TGTGCCAGCAGCCAAGGACTGACGAAGTACCAAGAGACCCAGTACTTC
NA	TRBV6-5	NA	TRBJ1-1	CASRTNVNTEAFF	TGTGCCAGCAGGACAAACGTGAACACTGAAGCTTTCTTT
NA	TRBV5-1	TRBD2	TRBJ2-7	CASRPREGQYEQYF	TGCGCCAGCAGGCCCCGGGAGGGGCAATACGAGCAGTACTTC
NA	TRBV19	NA	TRBJ1-1	CASSPGPTPEAFF	TGTGCCAGTAGTCCAGGTCCCACCCCTGAAGCTTTCTTT
NA	TRBV7-9	TRBD2	TRBJ2-3	CASSLGISGGVRFTDTQYF	TGTGCCAGCAGCTTAGGTATAAGCGGGGGGGTTCGGTTCACAGATACGCAGTATTTT
NA	TRBV30	NA	TRBJ1-4	CAWSVAGPYTNEKLFF	TGTGCCTGGAGTGTGGCAGGCCCCTACACTAATGAAAAACTGTTTTTT
NA	TRBV10-1	NA	TRBJ1-1	CARGRIYGTEAFF	TGCGCCCGCGGGCGGATCTACGGGACTGAAGCTTTCTTT
NA	TRBV10-1	TRBD2	TRBJ2-3	CASSESGGNPDTQYF	TGCGCCAGCAGTGAAAGCGGGGGGAATCCAGATACGCAGTATTTT
NA	TRBV21-1	NA	TRBJ1-1	CAKPLRGTGTEAFF	TGTGCCAAACCACTACGGGGGACGGGCACTGAAGCTTTCTTT
few	TRBV7-2	TRBD1	TRBJ1-2	CASSSGQGPSSGYTF	TGTGCCAGCAGCTCGGGACAGGGGCCTTCTTCGGGCTACACCTTC
NA	TRBV7-9	NA	TRBJ2-1	CASSLTGTSYNEQFF	TGTGCCAGCAGCTTAACCGGGACTTCCTACAATGAGCAGTTCTTC
NA	TRBV28	TRBD1	TRBJ1-2	CASSSHGTGTYGYTF	TGTGCCAGCAGTTCGCACGGGACAGGGACTTATGGCTACACCTTC
NA	TRBV10-3	NA	TRBJ2-3	CAISEGSSGTDTQYF	TGTGCCATCAGTGAGGGCTCGTCTGGCACAGATACGCAGTATTTT
few	TRBV30	NA	TRBJ2-3	CAWGLGGLADTQYF	TGTGCCTGGGGACTCGGGGGTTTAGCAGATACGCAGTATTTT
NA	TRBV5-1	TRBD2	TRBJ2-3	CASGDYGADTQYF	TGCGCCAGTGGGGACTACGGCGCAGATACGCAGTATTTT
NA	TRBV4-2	TRBD2	TRBJ2-7	CASSQVVWTSGVEQYF	TGTGCCAGCAGCCAAGTTGTCTGGACTAGCGGGGTCGAGCAGTACTTC
NA	TRBV7-2	TRBD2	TRBJ2-1	CASTAPSGRAYNEQFF	TGTGCCAGCACCGCCCCTAGCGGGAGAGCGTACAATGAGCAGTTCTTC
NA	TRBV19	NA	TRBJ1-2	CASSINEGDHGYTF	TGTGCCAGTAGTATAAACGAGGGAGATCATGGCTACACCTTC
NA	TRBV30	NA	TRBJ1-1	CAWSAPGVMNTEAFF	TGTGCCTGGAGTGCCCCGGGAGTCATGAACACTGAAGCTTTCTTT
NA	TRBV28	NA	TRBJ1-3	CASTTGSTGNTIYF	TGTGCCAGCACCACAGGGAGCACTGGAAACACCATATATTTT
NA	TRBV19	NA	TRBJ2-7	CASSPSVGALYEQYF	TGTGCCAGTAGTCCCTCCGTAGGGGCCCTCTACGAGCAGTACTTC
NA	TRBV6-5	NA	TRBJ1-4	CASQPRTATNEKLFF	TGTGCCAGCCAACCTAGAACGGCAACTAATGAAAAACTGTTTTTT
few	TRBV10-3	NA	TRBJ1-5	CAISEYRDSNQPQHF	TGTGCCATCAGTGAGTACAGAGATAGCAATCAGCCCCAGCATTTT
NA	TRBV13	NA	TRBJ1-3	CASSSRDRRTGNTIYF	TGTGCCAGCAGCTCTAGAGACAGGAGGACTGGAAACACCATATATTTT